The 20 T cell receptor beta chains below all came from one sample that was sequenced in a study of blood T cell repertoires in COVID-19. Profiled with immunoSEQ multiplex PCR; TCRdb holds only in-frame clones, not every one. The table includes 130,000 to 150,000 clones, 88% detected once. Sequenced input: peripheral blood. These receptors were taken from a man in his 70s with acute or convalescent COVID-19.

This clone was seen only once. The chain recombines TRBV11-3 with TRBJ1-4; D is unresolved. Germline V CDR1 and CDR2: SGHNT, YENEEA. The CDR3 is made up of 15 amino acids. The V end was cut by 6 bases, the J end by 6 bases, with 17 bases between. The CDR3 DNA follows: TGTGCCAGCAGGGAACCGGCACAGCTCGATGAAAAACTGTTTTTT. It specifies CASREPAQLDEKLFF.

The rearrangement joins TRBV9 to TRBJ2-7; 10 bases align to TRBD2. The V segment lost 3 bases and the J segment 0 bases; nucleotides outside the gene matches: 12. There are 18 residues in the CDR3. Germline CDR1 SGDLS, CDR2 YYNGEE. CDR3 sequence reads: CASSASRTSGLSSYEQYF. In nucleotides, the CDR3 is TGTGCCAGCAGCGCGTCGAGGACTAGCGGTTTAAGCTCCTACGAGCAGTACTTC. Full variable domain (missing parts from reference TRBV9 and TRBJ2-7): DSGVTQTPKHLITATGQRVTLRCSPRSGDLSVYWYQQSLDQGLQFLIQYYNGEERAKGNILERFSAQQFPDLHSELNLSSLELGDSALYFCASSASRTSGLSSYEQYFGPGTRLTVT.

The V gene is TRBV6-5, the J gene TRBJ1-1; TRBD1 is a possible D gene (6 bases). Germline V lookup: CDR1 MNHEY, CDR2 SVGAGI. Trimming stripped 0 bases from V and 2 bases from J, with 10 bases between. The CDR3 is 15 residues long. The chain's CDR3 is CASSYSGAGNTEAFF. Here the CDR3 DNA reads TGTGCCAGCAGTTACTCGGGGGCAGGCAACACTGAAGCTTTCTTT.

The chain recombines TRBV6-1 with TRBJ2-3; 8 bases agree with TRBD2. V shed 1 base and J 2 bases; nucleotides not matched to a gene: 8. Germline V lookup: CDR1 MNHNS, CDR2 SASEGT. CDR3 length: 17 amino acids. CDR3 DNA sequence: TGTGCCAGCAGTGAAGGGCGGATAGCGGGGATCACAGATACGCAGTATTTT. Translating gives CASSEGRIAGITDTQYF.

V usage is TRBV10-2 and J usage is TRBJ2-2; tentatively, D is TRBD1 (6 bases). This CDR3 is built from 16 residues. Germline-derived CDR1 and CDR2 are WSHSY and SAAADI. V was pared by 8 bases and J by 3 bases, with 19 bases between. CDR3 DNA: TGCGCCAGCTGCCTATCGGACAGAGAATACACCGGGGAGCTGTTTTTT. Translation: CASCLSDREYTGELFF.

The genes are TRBV9 and TRBJ2-7; 8 positions agree with TRBD2. In germline, CDR1 is SGDLS, CDR2 YYNGEE. This CDR3 region has 15 residues. Unmatched junction bases numbered 5, after V lost 0 bases and J lost 3 bases. The CDR3 spells CASSVGASGRYEQYF. CDR3 DNA: TGTGCCAGCAGCGTAGGGGCTAGCGGGCGCTACGAGCAGTACTTC.

The chain uses TRBV29-1 and TRBJ2-1; 10 nucleotides match TRBD1. Germline trimming cut 8 bases from V and 5 bases from J; bases unmatched to any gene: 6. Germline values: CDR1 SQVTM, CDR2 ANQGSEA. This CDR3 has 13 residues. The CDR3 DNA reads as TGCAGCTCGACAGGGGGCTTGGACAATGAGCAGTTCTTC. Amino acid sequence: CSSTGGLDNEQFF.

V and J are TRBV5-4 and TRBJ2-7, with 11 bases matching TRBD2. V shed 2 bases, J shed 0 bases, and the junction held 4 bases outside the gene matches. The CDR3 runs to 16 residues. The germline gives CDR1 SGHNT, CDR2 YYREEE (reference sequence). The CDR3 sequence: CASSLGTSGSSYEQYF. As DNA, the CDR3 is TGTGCCAGCAGCTTAGGGACTAGCGGAAGCTCCTACGAGCAGTACTTC.

V and J are TRBV5-1 and TRBJ2-1; 8 nucleotides agree with TRBD2. Germline V gene sequence: CDR1 SGHRS, CDR2 YFSETQ. V was pared by 7 bases and J by 12 bases, with 9 bases of the junction left unmatched. The CDR3 runs 12 residues. CDR3 sequence reads: CASSLAGRVQFF. CDR3 nucleotides: TGCGCCAGCTCCTTAGCGGGAAGAGTGCAGTTCTTC.

The chain has TRBV6-6 and TRBJ2-1, with 9 bases matching TRBD2. Germline assignment: CDR1 MNHNY and CDR2 SVGAGI (reference sequence). V dropped 10 bases and J dropped 6; count of bases not matched to a gene: 10. This CDR3 is built from 14 residues. Here the CDR3 DNA reads TGTGCCACCCAGAGCGGGAGGCCCCCCAATGAGCAGTTCTTC. Residues: CATQSGRPPNEQFF.

This chain links TRBV4-1 with TRBJ2-2, with 7 bases lining up with TRBD1. This CDR3 has 14 residues. Trimming at V came to 4 bases and at J to 3 bases, leaving 2 bases not matched to a gene. CDR1 and CDR2 (germline): MGHRA, YSYEKL. The CDR3 sequence is CASSLQGHTGELFF. The CDR3 DNA is TGCGCCAGCAGCCTACAGGGGCACACCGGGGAGCTGTTTTTT.

The V call is TRBV25-1, the J call TRBJ2-2, with a possible D match to TRBD2 (6 bases). Germline CDR1 and CDR2: MGHDK and SYGVNS. The CDR3 contains 16 residues. Trimming stripped 1 base from V and 2 bases from J, with 11 bases between. The CDR3 DNA follows: TGTGCCAGCAGTGAATGGAGGGATGGTAACACCGGGGAGCTGTTTTTT. Translation: CASSEWRDGNTGELFF.

This chain connects TRBV2 to TRBJ1-2; 8 bases fit TRBD1. The CDR3 length is 12 residues. Germline CDR1 and CDR2: SNHLY and FYNNEI. V gave up 10 bases and J gave up 8 bases; unmatched junction bases: 9. CDR3 in DNA: TGTGCCACCACAGGGGGTAGTAGGGGCTACACCTTC. Translated: CATTGGSRGYTF. Supplemented by reference TRBV2 and TRBJ1-2, the full variable domain reads EPEVTQTPSHQVTQMGQEVILRCVPISNHLYFYWYRQILGQKVEFLVSFYNNEISEKSEIFDDQFSVERPDGSNFTLKIRSTKLEDSAMYFCATTGGSRGYTFGSGTRLTVV.

V is TRBV7-8 and J is TRBJ2-5; D is possibly TRBD2 (7 bases). Germline V gene data show CDR1 as SGHVS and CDR2 as FQNEAQ. CDR3 length equals 17 residues. V dropped 5 bases and J dropped 1 base, with 20 bases sitting between them. As DNA, the CDR3 is TGTGCCAGCAGCCCCTCGATAGGGGAGGGGGGCCAAGAGACCCAGTACTTC. This sequence encodes CASSPSIGEGGQETQYF.

The chain is built from TRBV5-8 and TRBJ1-1; a weak D match, TRBD1 (5 bases). The germline V gene has CDR1 SGHTS and CDR2 YDEGEE. This CDR3 has 13 amino acids. V shed 5 bases and J shed 2 bases, with 10 bases lying between them. The DNA for the CDR3 is TGTGCCAGCAGTCGACAGCTAAACACTGAAGCTTTCTTT. This gives the protein CASSRQLNTEAFF.

This clone was seen a single time. The gene calls are TRBV12-3 or TRBV12-4 and TRBJ1-1, with 7 positions matching TRBD1. V lost 7 bases to trimming and J lost 4 bases; unmatched junction nucleotides: 6. The CDR3 contains 13 residues. The CDR3 reads CASTPQGTTEAFF. CDR3 in DNA: TGTGCCAGCACCCCACAGGGGACCACTGAAGCTTTCTTT.

The genes are TRBV6-5 and TRBJ2-7, with D perhaps TRBD1 (6 bases). The CDR3 consists of 12 residues. Germline values: CDR1 MNHEY, CDR2 SVGAGI. V dropped 6 bases and J dropped 0 bases, with 6 bases sitting between them. The CDR3 DNA reads TGTGCCAGCAGGACAGGCTCCTACGAGCAGTACTTC. The encoded protein is CASRTGSYEQYF.

The V and J genes are TRBV6-5 and TRBJ1-2; 8 bases are shared with TRBD1. The CDR3 is 14 amino acids. V gave up 6 bases and J gave up 4 bases; unmatched junction bases: 7. The V gene's germline CDR1 is MNHEY and CDR2 SVGAGI. The CDR3 nucleotides are TGTGCCAGCAGAACAGGACAGGGCGGCTATGGCTACACCTTC. The encoded protein is CASRTGQGGYGYTF.

The chain recombines TRBV11-3 with TRBJ1-5; the D is unclear. V dropped 1 base and J dropped 0 bases, with 10 bases sitting between them. Per the germline V gene, CDR1 is SGHNT and CDR2 is YENEEA. This CDR3 is 16 amino acids long. The CDR3 DNA is TGTGCCAGCAGCTTAGTCCCACAATCTAGCAATCAGCCCCAGCATTTT. This sequence encodes CASSLVPQSSNQPQHF.

The V call is TRBV5-1, the J call TRBJ2-5; maybe TRBD2 (6 bases). V was cut by 0 bases and J by 0 bases, with 12 bases left in between. Germline assignment: CDR1 SGHRS and CDR2 YFSETQ. The CDR3 covers 16 residues. The CDR3 DNA reads as TGCGCCAGCAGCTTGGGCAGTGCGGGGAACCAAGAGACCCAGTACTTC. This translates into CASSLGSAGNQETQYF.